These T cell receptor beta chains were read from a single sample in a study of blood T cell repertoires in COVID-19. Repertoires were generated with immunoSEQ multiplex PCR, while TCRdb's copy carries only in-frame clones and drops some. The table shows some 27,000 clones, with around 90% occurring only once. Sequencing input: peripheral blood. These receptors were collected from a middle-aged man with active COVID-19. Each CDR3 is given with its conserved first and last residue. D genes are given only for firm matches. The listing skips clone size in some rows; elsewhere it reads once, few, many or a size class.

j_call cdr3_length d_call v_call clone_size cdr3_nt cdr3_aa
TRBJ2-1 13 . TRBV6-5 . TGTGCCAACCAACAGAGCTCCTACAATGAGCAGTTCTTC CANQQSSYNEQFF
TRBJ2-1 13 . TRBV9 . TGTGCCAGCTCTGCGGGGGCAGCAAATGAGCAGTTCTTC CASSAGAANEQFF
TRBJ2-7 13 TRBD1 TRBV5-1 . TGCGCCAGCAGCCAGGGGGCGCAGTACGAGCAGTACTTC CASSQGAQYEQYF
TRBJ2-2 16 . TRBV21-1 . TGTGCCAGCAGCAAAGCGGGACAAGGCCCTACCGGGGAGCTGTTTTTT CASSKAGQGPTGELFF
TRBJ2-3 15 . TRBV7-2 . TGTGCCAGCTCGAGGGCGGGGACTAGCACAGATACGCAGTATTTT CASSRAGTSTDTQYF
TRBJ1-2 14 TRBD1 TRBV18 once TGTGCCAGCTCACCACGGGGACAGGGGTCTGGCTACACCTTC CASSPRGQGSGYTF
TRBJ2-1 12 . TRBV10-2 . TGCGCCACCCCCGACTCTGGCAATGAGCAGTTCTTC CATPDSGNEQFF
TRBJ2-3 14 TRBD2 TRBV7-2 few TGTGCCAGCAGCTTAGGACTAGCGGGAGATACGCAGTATTTT CASSLGLAGDTQYF
TRBJ2-3 15 . TRBV4-2 . TGTGCCAGCAGCCAAGATGAGGTAGCCCCAGATACGCAGTATTTT CASSQDEVAPDTQYF
TRBJ2-3 16 TRBD2 TRBV19 . TGTGCCAGTAGTATCTATAGCGGGAAGGAGACAGATACGCAGTATTTT CASSIYSGKETDTQYF
TRBJ2-3 15 TRBD1 TRBV5-1 . TGCGCCAGCAGCTTGGGGGACAGAGACACAGATACGCAGTATTTT CASSLGDRDTDTQYF
TRBJ1-6 15 . TRBV15 . TGTGCCACCACCATTCAGGGGAATGGGTTGTCACCCCTCCACTTT CATTIQGNGLSPLHF
TRBJ2-1 15 . TRBV11-3 once TGTGCCAGCAGCCCCCGGGACAGCGGAGGGAATGAGCAGTTCTTC CASSPRDSGGNEQFF
TRBJ2-1 13 TRBD2 TRBV7-9 . TGTGCCAGCTTCCAGCGGGAGCGGAATGAGCAGTTCTTC CASFQRERNEQFF
TRBJ2-2 12 . TRBV7-9 . TGTGCCAGCAGTTTCTCGAGGGGGGAGCTGTTTTTT CASSFSRGELFF
TRBJ1-3 16 . TRBV5-1 few TGCGCCAGCAGCTCAAACAGGGCCTCCTCTGGAAACACCATATATTTT CASSSNRASSGNTIYF
TRBJ1-2 16 TRBD1 TRBV7-9 few TGTGCCAGCAGCTTGCACCGGGACAGGGGCATGTATGGCTACACCTTC CASSLHRDRGMYGYTF
TRBJ1-5 12 . TRBV5-6 . TGTGCCAGCAGCTCCCATAATCAGCCCCAGCATTTT CASSSHNQPQHF
TRBJ1-2 16 TRBD1 TRBV4-3 . TGCGCCAGCAGCCAAGATAGAACAGGGGTTAGCTATGGCTACACCTTC CASSQDRTGVSYGYTF
TRBJ2-1 15 . TRBV6-5 . TGTGCCAGCAGTTACCATGGCGGAAGGAACAATGAGCAGTTCTTC CASSYHGGRNNEQFF
TRBJ2-1 15 TRBD2 TRBV19 once TGTGCCAGTGCCCGGACTAGCGGGATCTTAAATGAGCAGTTCTTC CASARTSGILNEQFF
TRBJ1-5 14 . TRBV18 . TGTGCCAGCTCACCATCGGGAATTATTCAGCCCCAGCATTTT CASSPSGIIQPQHF
TRBJ2-3 11 . TRBV12-3/TRBV12-4 . TGTGCCAGCACTAACACAGATACGCAGTATTTT CASTNTDTQYF
TRBJ1-1 14 TRBD1 TRBV6-4 . TGTGCCAGCAGTGACGGGACAGAGAACACTGAAGCTTTCTTT CASSDGTENTEAFF
TRBJ2-3 16 . TRBV6-5 . TGTGCCAGCAGTTACTTCGCTAGCGAAGGCACAGATACGCAGTATTTT CASSYFASEGTDTQYF
TRBJ2-3 17 TRBD1 TRBV18 . TGTGCCAGCTCACCAACTTTAGGGACAGTCTCCACAGATACGCAGTATTTT CASSPTLGTVSTDTQYF
TRBJ1-1 15 TRBD1 TRBV18 . TGTGCCAGCTCACCGGGACAGGGGGCGAACACTGAAGCTTTCTTT CASSPGQGANTEAFF
TRBJ1-3 13 . TRBV2 . TGTGCCAGCAGGAGGGCGTCTGGAAACACCATATATTTT CASRRASGNTIYF
TRBJ2-3 17 TRBD1 TRBV7-3 . TGTGCCAGCAGCTCCTCGGGGACAGGGGGCTACACAGATACGCAGTATTTT CASSSSGTGGYTDTQYF
TRBJ1-5 15 TRBD1 TRBV6-5 . TGTGCCAGCACTCGGACAGGGGATAGCAATCAGCCCCAGCATTTT CASTRTGDSNQPQHF
TRBJ2-1 15 TRBD1 TRBV9 . TGTGCCAGCAGCCCCCGGGACAGATCCTACAATGAGCAGTTCTTC CASSPRDRSYNEQFF
TRBJ1-5 14 . TRBV11-3 . TGTGCCAGCAACAATCCGGGGAGCAATCAGCCCCAGCATTTT CASNNPGSNQPQHF
TRBJ1-1 17 TRBD1 TRBV6-2/TRBV6-3 . TGTGCCAGCAGATACTTGATTGGGACAGGGGCGAACACTGAAGCTTTCTTT CASRYLIGTGANTEAFF
TRBJ2-3 15 TRBD2 TRBV4-1 . TGCGCCAGCAGCCAAGGTCGGGGGGGGCCAGATACGCAGTATTTT CASSQGRGGPDTQYF
TRBJ2-4 18 . TRBV5-4 . TGTGCCAGCAGCTTGAGGGGACTCACCGGGAGAGCCAAAAACATTCAGTACTTC CASSLRGLTGRAKNIQYF
TRBJ2-1 16 TRBD2 TRBV7-2 . TGTGCCAGCAGCTTAACGGGACTAGCGGCATTCAATGAGCAGTTCTTC CASSLTGLAAFNEQFF
TRBJ1-5 18 TRBD1 TRBV7-9 . TGTGCCAGCAGCCCAGGGACAGGGGGCCTTTATAGCAATCAGCCCCAGCATTTT CASSPGTGGLYSNQPQHF
TRBJ2-5 18 TRBD2 TRBV11-3 . TGTGCCAGCAGCTTAGGGCGGACTAGCGGGGATCCCAGAGAGACCCAGTACTTC CASSLGRTSGDPRETQYF
TRBJ2-7 17 TRBD1 TRBV4-1 . TGCGCCAGCAGCCAACCTTACAGGGGTTTTCGGACCTACGAGCAGTACTTC CASSQPYRGFRTYEQYF
TRBJ1-4 14 . TRBV10-3 . TGTGCCATCAGTGACGGGTCAACTAATGAAAAACTGTTTTTT CAISDGSTNEKLFF
TRBJ1-3 16 . TRBV6-5 . TGTGCCAGCAGTTACTCCTCGCAGTCCTCAGGAAACACCATATATTTT CASSYSSQSSGNTIYF
TRBJ2-7 12 . TRBV29-1 . TGCAGCTCATGGACGAGGGCCAACGAGCAGTACTTC CSSWTRANEQYF
TRBJ2-7 15 TRBD1 TRBV27 . TGTGCCAGCAGTTTCGGGACAGGGAGGTCCTACGAGCAGTACTTC CASSFGTGRSYEQYF
TRBJ1-4 15 TRBD1 TRBV11-2 . TGTGCCAGCAGCTCCCTACAGGGGCGAGCGGAAAAACTGTTTTTT CASSSLQGRAEKLFF
TRBJ2-7 12 . TRBV2 . TGTGCCAGCAGTCCGCACACCTACGAGCAGTACTTC CASSPHTYEQYF
TRBJ2-1 15 TRBD1 TRBV14 few TGTGCCAGCAGCCAAGGGACAGGGTTTGCTAATGAGCAGTTCTTC CASSQGTGFANEQFF